The 21 T cell receptor beta chains below all came from one sample that was sequenced in a study of brain metastases from non-small cell lung cancer. Here immunoSEQ multiplex PCR was the method, and the copy in TCRdb shows in-frame clones only, minus some. The sample gives around 3,000 clones, around 80% of which show up once; roughly 4.5% is in the top ten. Material for sequencing was primary lung tumor tissue. The receptors shown here come from a donor aged 40 or older with non-small cell lung cancer.

The sample holds one count of this clone. This chain uses TRBV19 with TRBJ2-7; TRBD2 agrees at 7 bases. Germline values: CDR1 LNHDA, CDR2 SQIVND (reference sequence). Germline trimming cut 5 bases from V and 4 bases from J; bases unmatched to any gene: 8. The CDR3 runs to 14 residues. The CDR3 spells CASSPGEGRYEQYF. CDR3 DNA sequence: TGTGCCAGTAGTCCGGGGGAGGGACGGTACGAGCAGTACTTC.

The chain's CDR3 is CASSSTSFGNEQFF. The CDR3 nucleotides are TGTGCCAGCAGCTCGACTAGTTTCGGGAATGAGCAGTTCTTC. V gene TRBV9 combines with J gene TRBJ2-1; TRBD2 might be the D (6 bases). Trimming took off 4 bases at V and 7 bases at J, with 15 bases between the two ends. Germline CDR1 and CDR2: SGDLS and YYNGEE. This CDR3 is 14 amino acids long.

V usage is TRBV23-1 and J usage is TRBJ1-3; D is perhaps TRBD1 (5 bases). TRBV23-1 is an open reading frame, and its role is uncertain. V was trimmed by 7 bases and J by 5 bases, leaving 15 bases between them. The CDR3 is 14 amino acids. CDR3 nucleotide sequence: TGCGCCAGCATCCGGAGGGGAAGGCGAAACACCATATATTTT. The encoded protein is CASIRRGRRNTIYF.

The rearrangement uses TRBV7-9 and TRBJ2-7; D not resolved. Looked up from germline, CDR1 is SEHNR and CDR2 is FQNEAQ (reference sequence). Trimming pared 5 bases from V and 4 bases from J, leaving 6 bases between. The CDR3 sequence is 11 residues long. Here the CDR3 reads CASSRNYEQYF. DNA of the CDR3: TGTGCCAGCAGCCGAAATTACGAGCAGTACTTC.

The chain uses TRBV7-2 and TRBJ1-6; 7 nucleotides line up with TRBD1. The CDR3 covers 19 residues. Losses at the gene ends were 1 base for V and 6 bases for J; bases not matched to a gene: 15. Per germline, CDR1 SGHTA and CDR2 FQGNSA. In nucleotides, the CDR3 is TGTGCCAGCAGCTTAGTAAGGCGGATAGGGGGCTGGCGTAATTCACCCCTCCACTTT. Amino acids: CASSLVRRIGGWRNSPLHF.

The chain joins TRBV28 to TRBJ2-1, with unresolved D. V was pared by 6 bases and J by 0 bases, with 12 bases between. The CDR3 totals 15 residues. Per germline, CDR1 MDHEN and CDR2 SYDVKM. Written as DNA, the CDR3 is TGTGCCAGCAGCCCGGTGAGGAGCTCCTACAATGAGCAGTTCTTC. It is translated as CASSPVRSSYNEQFF.

The gene calls are TRBV28 and TRBJ1-5; a weak D match, TRBD1 (5 bases). Trimming shortened V by 10 bases and J by 1 base, and 8 bases separated the two germline ends. The CDR3 is made up of 12 amino acids. Per the germline V gene, CDR1 is MDHEN and CDR2 is SYDVKM. The CDR3 nucleotides are TGTGCCACAAGGGACAGCAATCAGCCCCAGCATTTT. It specifies CATRDSNQPQHF.

The chain couples TRBV28 to TRBJ1-6; tentatively, D is TRBD1 (6 bases). Trimming shortened V by 3 bases and J by 13 bases, and 13 bases separated the two germline ends. Looked up from germline, CDR1 is MDHEN and CDR2 is SYDVKM. The CDR3 extends over 13 amino acids. For the CDR3, the DNA is TGTGCCAGCAGTTTGGGGGGCACGGATCCCCTCCACTTT. It encodes CASSLGGTDPLHF. Filled out from reference TRBV28 and TRBJ1-6, the complete variable domain reads DVKVTQSSRYLVKRTGEKVFLECVQDMDHENMFWYRQDPGLGLRLIYFSYDVKMKEKGDIPEGYSVSREKKERFSLILESASTNQTSMYLCASSLGGTDPLHFGNGTRLTVT.

The rearrangement links TRBV5-1 to TRBJ2-7; D is perhaps TRBD2 (5 bases). This CDR3 is built from 15 residues. Germline V lookup: CDR1 SGHRS, CDR2 YFSETQ. V was clipped by 3 bases and J by 0 bases, with 13 bases between them. The CDR3 DNA reads as TGCGCCAGCAGCTACACAGCGGCGAGCTCCTACGAGCAGTACTTC. Its protein is CASSYTAASSYEQYF.

In DNA, the CDR3 is TGTGCCAGCATATCTAGCGGGCACACAGATACGCAGTATTTT. It translates to CASISSGHTDTQYF. V and J are TRBV6-6 and TRBJ2-3; 8 bases are a match to TRBD2. The germline gives CDR1 MNHNY, CDR2 SVGAGI (reference sequence). The CDR3 consists of 14 residues. After removal of 7 bases from V and 2 bases from J, the junction contained 5 bases not matched to a gene.

The V gene is TRBV11-1, the J gene TRBJ2-3, with D possibly being TRBD1 (5 bases). CDR3 length: 14 amino acids. Germline assignment: CDR1 SGHAT and CDR2 FQDESV (reference sequence). V was cut by 2 bases and J by 6 bases, with 12 bases left in between. CDR3 DNA sequence: TGTGCCAGCAGCTTATTCAGGGCCCACGATACGCAGTATTTT. Translated, it gives CASSLFRAHDTQYF.

This clone was counted between two and nine times. V gene TRBV10-3 combines with J gene TRBJ2-5; D perhaps matches TRBD2 (6 bases). CDR3 size: 16 residues. V was clipped by 0 bases and J by 5 bases, with 16 bases between them. Germline V gives CDR1 ENHRY, CDR2 SYGVKD. DNA of the CDR3: TGTGCCATCAGTGAGTCCAAGGGAGGTATTCGGGAGACCCAGTACTTC. Translated, it gives CAISESKGGIRETQYF.

This clone was seen once. A read error may produce the germline difference seen at one junction end. The chain is built from TRBV2 and TRBJ2-1; D is uncertain. Germline CDR1 reads SNHLY; CDR2 reads FYNNEI. This CDR3 is built from 14 residues. The CDR3 DNA is TGTGTCAGCAGTTTTGCGGTTGGTGGAAATGAGCAGTTCTTC. It is translated as CVSSFAVGGNEQFF.

This sequence joins TRBV18 and TRBJ2-3, with D tentatively TRBD1 (5 bases). The CDR3 sequence is 15 residues long. Germline V gene sequence: CDR1 KGHSH, CDR2 LQKENI. Trimming removed 2 bases at V and 0 bases at J, with 9 bases between. This chain's CDR3 is CASSPGALSTDTQYF. The CDR3 coding sequence is TGTGCCAGCTCACCAGGGGCGCTAAGCACAGATACGCAGTATTTT.

The chain links TRBV5-6 to TRBJ2-3; D unresolved. Trimming shortened V by 8 bases and J by 3 bases, and 7 bases separated the two germline ends. Germline V lookup: CDR1 SGHDT, CDR2 YYEEEE. The CDR3 loop spans 11 amino acids. CDR3 bases: TGTGCCAGTTCAACGACAGATACGCAGTATTTT. Protein: CASSTTDTQYF.

The chain couples TRBV9 to TRBJ2-1; D not certain. V dropped 0 bases and J dropped 6 bases, with 13 bases sitting between them. Germline V lookup: CDR1 SGDLS, CDR2 YYNGEE. The CDR3 has 15 amino acids. The CDR3 here is CASSVESERINEQFF. CDR3 bases: TGTGCCAGCAGCGTAGAGAGCGAGAGAATCAATGAGCAGTTCTTC.

The chain joins TRBV7-8 to TRBJ2-1; 8 bases align to TRBD2. V lost 2 bases and J lost 8; bases outside the gene matches: 11. Looked up from germline, CDR1 is SGHVS and CDR2 is FQNEAQ. CDR3 length: 16 amino acids. The CDR3 DNA is TGTGCCAGCAGCTTAAAGTCGGGAGGGAAGAGAGATGAGCAGTTCTTC. This encodes CASSLKSGGKRDEQFF.

The gene calls are TRBV18 and TRBJ2-7; a possible D gene is TRBD1 (5 bases). V shed 3 bases and J shed 6 bases, with 12 bases lying between them. The CDR3 covers 13 residues. CDR1 and CDR2 from the germline V gene are KGHSH and LQKENI. For the CDR3, the DNA is TGTGCCAGCTCACCCCAGACAGAGGCCGAGCAGTACTTC. Translated, it gives CASSPQTEAEQYF.

The chain is built from TRBV10-1 and TRBJ2-7; tentatively, D is TRBD1 (5 bases). CDR1 is WNHNN and CDR2 is SYGVQD in the germline V gene (reference sequence). The CDR3 covers 16 residues. V lost 0 bases and J lost 5, with 17 bases in between. The CDR3 DNA reads TGCGCCAGCAGTGAGTCGGGTGGTGGATACAGGAACGAGCAGTACTTC. Translating it yields CASSESGGGYRNEQYF.

The chain joins TRBV19 to TRBJ2-3, with TRBD2 identical over 7 bases. The V and J ends lost 5 bases and 2 bases, in that order; junction bases with no gene match: 4. CDR1 and CDR2 from the germline V gene are LNHDA and SQIVND (reference sequence). This CDR3 is 14 amino acids long. The DNA for the CDR3 is TGTGCCAGTAGTCCAGGGACTACCACAGATACGCAGTATTTT. It translates to CASSPGTTTDTQYF.

The V and J genes are TRBV14 and TRBJ2-5; TRBD1 matches at 7 bases. Trimming took 4 bases from V and 3 from J; bases not matched to a gene: 17. The CDR3 is made up of 18 amino acids. The germline gives CDR1 SGHDN, CDR2 FVKESK. The CDR3 here is CASSPLVLRDRSKETQYF. The CDR3 DNA reads as TGTGCCAGCAGCCCCCTAGTTCTCCGGGACAGAAGTAAAGAGACCCAGTACTTC.